The sequence of this T cell receptor beta chain was determined in a study of persistence of HIV-infected CD4 T cells. Study observations and caveats: TCR analyses could not target the rare provirus-carrying CMV-responding cells. Within sorted populations, more oligoclonal TCRs accompanied more oligoclonal proviruses.

This CDR3 region has 14 residues. The V end was cut by 2 bases, the J end by 0 bases, with 5 bases between. CDR1 and CDR2 (germline): MNHNS, SASEGT. The stimulus was an HIV-1 Gag 15-mer peptide pool, about 1 ug/peptide/mL. CD4+ T cells upregulating both CD40 ligand and CD69 were sorted as responding cells. An approximately 17-hour stimulation of CD8-depleted PBMCs used anti-CD28/CD49d costimulation, CD40-blocking antibody and enfuvirtide. This was the immunoSEQ version 4 assay in survey mode. Template was genomic DNA at 10 ng/uL, with up to 1 ug used per sample. Some clones are missing from TCRdb's copy, which holds only in-frame ones; the method was immunoSEQ multiplex PCR. The data contain 13,000 or so clones, less than 70% of them singletons. A note on this clone: Antigen specificity is unknown.

The chain links TRBV6-1 to TRBJ1-3; D remains unclear. Material: CD4+ T cells sorted from PBMCs after approximately 19-hour stimulation, obtained from a patient who received antiretroviral therapy. This receptor was obtained from an adult man with HIV who was CMV-seropositive. The CDR3 DNA is TGTGCCAGCAGTGAATACACCTCTGGAAACACCATATATTTT. Encoded protein: CASSEYTSGNTIYF.